Below, one T cell receptor (beta chain) is given with its context. The antigen is not known. The record originates from a study of shared clonotypes between healthy human individuals. Study-wide findings and caveats: The authors sampled blood alone, and tissue repertoires likely differ.

Germline values: CDR1 MGHRA, CDR2 YSYEKL. Trimming removed 0 bases from V and 12 bases from J, with 17 bases in between. The CDR3 length is 14 residues. Generated by immunoSEQ multiplex PCR, the TCRdb table keeps only in-frame clones and is missing some. Of nearly 600,000 clones in the sample, around 95% are singletons; the top ten hold 0.11%. The naive CD8 subset, CD45RO-negative cells positively selected for CCR7, excluded terminally differentiated effector memory CD45RA+ cells. J is TRBJ1-1 and V is TRBV4-1; tentative D call: TRBD1 (6 bases). The sequence derives from a woman in her 30s in good health. Sample: naive CD8+ T cells sorted from blood. CDR3 amino acids: CASSQEGGAQRTFF. CDR3 coding DNA: TGCGCCAGCAGCCAAGAGGGGGGGGCGCAGAGGACTTTCTTT.